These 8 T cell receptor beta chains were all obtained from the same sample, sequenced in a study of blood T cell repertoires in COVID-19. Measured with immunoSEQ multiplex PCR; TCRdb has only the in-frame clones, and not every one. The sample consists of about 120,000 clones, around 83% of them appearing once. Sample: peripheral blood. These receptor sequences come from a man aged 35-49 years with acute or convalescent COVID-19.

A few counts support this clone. Here the CDR3 reads CASTQSGTSGGPSYEQYF. In DNA form, the CDR3 reads TGTGCCAGCACTCAATCCGGGACTAGCGGGGGTCCCTCCTACGAGCAGTACTTC. The chain carries TRBV25-1 and TRBJ2-7, with TRBD2 identical over 14 bases. This CDR3 is 18 amino acids long. Germline CDR1 is MGHDK and CDR2 is SYGVNS. With V trimmed by 7 bases and J by 0 bases, 11 bases remained unmatched.

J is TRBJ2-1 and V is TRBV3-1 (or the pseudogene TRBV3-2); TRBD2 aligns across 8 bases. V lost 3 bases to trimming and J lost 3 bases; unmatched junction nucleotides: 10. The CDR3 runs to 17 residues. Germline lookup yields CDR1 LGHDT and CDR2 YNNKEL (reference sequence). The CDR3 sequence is CASSHLPGTRLYNEQFF. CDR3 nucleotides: TGTGCCAGCAGCCACCTACCGGGGACTAGACTCTACAATGAGCAGTTCTTC.

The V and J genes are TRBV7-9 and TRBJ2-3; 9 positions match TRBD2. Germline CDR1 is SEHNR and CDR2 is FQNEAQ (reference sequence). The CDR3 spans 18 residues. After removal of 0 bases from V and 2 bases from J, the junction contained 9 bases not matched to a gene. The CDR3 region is CASSLAIILAGPTDTQYF. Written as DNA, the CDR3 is TGTGCCAGCAGCTTAGCGATAATCCTAGCGGGGCCCACAGATACGCAGTATTTT.

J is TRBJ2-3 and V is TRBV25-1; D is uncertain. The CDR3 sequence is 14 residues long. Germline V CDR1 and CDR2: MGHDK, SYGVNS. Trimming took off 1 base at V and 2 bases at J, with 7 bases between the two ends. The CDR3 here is CASSELGNTDTQYF. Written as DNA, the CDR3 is TGTGCCAGCAGTGAATTGGGCAACACAGATACGCAGTATTTT.

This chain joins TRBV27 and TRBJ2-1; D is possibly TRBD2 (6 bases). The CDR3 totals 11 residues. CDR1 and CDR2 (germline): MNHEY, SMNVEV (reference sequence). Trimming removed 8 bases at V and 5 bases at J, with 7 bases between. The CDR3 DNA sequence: TGTGCCAGCCGGACTAACAATGAGCAGTTCTTC. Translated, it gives CASRTNNEQFF.

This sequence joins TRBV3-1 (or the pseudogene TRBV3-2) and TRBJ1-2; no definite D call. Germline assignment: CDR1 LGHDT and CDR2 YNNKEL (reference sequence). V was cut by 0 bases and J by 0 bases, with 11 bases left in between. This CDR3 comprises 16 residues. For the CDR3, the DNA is TGTGCCAGCAGCCAAGATCGAGCCCTTGCTAACTATGGCTACACCTTC. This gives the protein CASSQDRALANYGYTF.

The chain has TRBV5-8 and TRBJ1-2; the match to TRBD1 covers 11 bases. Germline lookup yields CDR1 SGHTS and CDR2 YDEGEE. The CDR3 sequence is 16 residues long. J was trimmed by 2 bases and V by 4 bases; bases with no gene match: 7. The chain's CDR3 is CASSRDRGFGNYGYTF. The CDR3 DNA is TGTGCCAGCAGCAGGGACAGGGGGTTTGGGAACTATGGCTACACCTTC.

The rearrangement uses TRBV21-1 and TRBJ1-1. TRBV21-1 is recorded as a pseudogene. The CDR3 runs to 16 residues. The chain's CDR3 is CASRDAVATLRTEAFF. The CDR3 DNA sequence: TGTGCCAGCAGGGATGCTGTAGCTACACTTCGCACTGAAGCTTTCTTT.